The clone carrying this T cell receptor beta chain appeared a single time. What it recognizes is unknown. The data originate from a study of cytomegalovirus exposure and HLA in healthy donors. Overall study results and limits: Reportedly, cytomegalovirus status was diagnosed with high sensitivity and specificity. The authors confirmed in vitro that a few CMV-associated chains were specific for CMV antigens. Donors were assumed by presence/absence analyses to have roughly uniform sequencing depth.

There are 16 residues in the CDR3. Trimming cost V 4 bases and J 5 bases; bases outside gene matches: 4. Germline V CDR1 and CDR2: MGHDK, SYGVNS. PCR involved 60 Vbeta and 13 Jbeta primers. The protocol was immunoSEQ multiplex PCR, while the TCRdb copy is restricted to in-frame clones and leaves out a portion. The sample lists over 150,000 clones; 75% to 85% were seen once. This receptor was identified in a woman aged 18-30 years in good health and CMV-seronegative. The chain has TRBV25-1 and TRBJ2-1, with 14 bases identical to TRBD2. Sequenced sample: PBMCs. The CDR3 here is CASSGGLAGVNNEQFF. The DNA for the CDR3 is TGTGCCAGCAGTGGGGGACTAGCGGGAGTTAACAATGAGCAGTTCTTC. Full variable domain (remainder filled in from reference TRBV25-1 and TRBJ2-1): EADIYQTPRYLVIGTGKKITLECSQTMGHDKMYWYQQDPGMELHLIHYSYGVNSTEKGDLSSESTVSRIRTEHFPLTLESARPSHTSQYLCASSGGLAGVNNEQFFGPGTRLTVL.